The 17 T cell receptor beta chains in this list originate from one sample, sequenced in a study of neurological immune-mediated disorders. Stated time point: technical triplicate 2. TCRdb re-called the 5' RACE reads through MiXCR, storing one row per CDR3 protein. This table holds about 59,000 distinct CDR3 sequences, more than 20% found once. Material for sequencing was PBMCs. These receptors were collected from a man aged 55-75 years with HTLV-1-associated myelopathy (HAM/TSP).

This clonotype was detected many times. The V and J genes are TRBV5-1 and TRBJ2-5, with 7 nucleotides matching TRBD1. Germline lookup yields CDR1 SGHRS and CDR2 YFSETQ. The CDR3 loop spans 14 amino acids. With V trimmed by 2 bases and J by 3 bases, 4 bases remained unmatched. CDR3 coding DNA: TGCGCCAGCAGCTTTTGGGACAGAGAAGAGACCCAGTACTTC. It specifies CASSFWDREETQYF.

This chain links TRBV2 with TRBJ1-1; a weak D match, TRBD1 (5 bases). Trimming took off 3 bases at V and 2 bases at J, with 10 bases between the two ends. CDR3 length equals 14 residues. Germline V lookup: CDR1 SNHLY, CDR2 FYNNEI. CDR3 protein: CASSDRDLNTEAFF. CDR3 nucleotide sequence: TGTGCCAGCAGTGATAGGGACCTAAACACTGAAGCTTTCTTT. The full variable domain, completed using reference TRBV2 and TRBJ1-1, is EPEVTQTPSHQVTQMGQEVILRCVPISNHLYFYWYRQILGQKVEFLVSFYNNEISEKSEIFDDQFSVERPDGSNFTLKIRSTKLEDSAMYFCASSDRDLNTEAFFGQGTRLTVV.

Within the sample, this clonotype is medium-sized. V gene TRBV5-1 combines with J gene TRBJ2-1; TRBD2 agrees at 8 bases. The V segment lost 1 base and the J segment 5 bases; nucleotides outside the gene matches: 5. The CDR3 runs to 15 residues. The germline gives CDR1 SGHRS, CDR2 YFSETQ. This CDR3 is CASSLLAGSDNEQFF. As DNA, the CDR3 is TGCGCCAGCAGCTTGTTAGCGGGGTCCGACAATGAGCAGTTCTTC.

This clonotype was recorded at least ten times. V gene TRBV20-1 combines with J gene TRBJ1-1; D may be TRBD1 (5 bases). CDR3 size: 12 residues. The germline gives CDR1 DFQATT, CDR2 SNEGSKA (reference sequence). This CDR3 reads CSATGWGTEAFF. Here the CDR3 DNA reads TGCAGCGCAACAGGTTGGGGGACTGAAGCTTTCTTT.

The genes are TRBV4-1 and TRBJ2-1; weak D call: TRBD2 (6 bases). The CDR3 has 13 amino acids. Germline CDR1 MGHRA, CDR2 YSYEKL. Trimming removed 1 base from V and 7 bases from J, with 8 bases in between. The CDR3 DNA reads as TGCGCCAGCAGCCAAGTTCTAGCGAATGAGCAGTTCTTC. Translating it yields CASSQVLANEQFF.

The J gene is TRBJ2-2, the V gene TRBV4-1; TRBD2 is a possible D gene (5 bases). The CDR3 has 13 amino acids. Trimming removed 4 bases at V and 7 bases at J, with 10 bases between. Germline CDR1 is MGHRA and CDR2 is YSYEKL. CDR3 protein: CASSPRRGGELFF. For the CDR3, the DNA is TGCGCCAGCAGCCCTCGACGGGGCGGGGAGCTGTTTTTT.

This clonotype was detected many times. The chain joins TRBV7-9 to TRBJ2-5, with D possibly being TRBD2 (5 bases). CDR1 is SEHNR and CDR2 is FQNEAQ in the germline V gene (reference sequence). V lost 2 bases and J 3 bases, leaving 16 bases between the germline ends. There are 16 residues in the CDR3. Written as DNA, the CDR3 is TGTGCCAGCAGCTTATCTGGGCGGGTGGTAGAAGAGACCCAGTACTTC. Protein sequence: CASSLSGRVVEETQYF.

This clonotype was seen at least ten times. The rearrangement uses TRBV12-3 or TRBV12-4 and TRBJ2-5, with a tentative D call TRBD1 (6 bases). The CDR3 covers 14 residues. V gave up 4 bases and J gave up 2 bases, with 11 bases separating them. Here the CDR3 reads CASSSGAVQETQYF. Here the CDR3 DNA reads TGTGCCAGCAGTTCAGGGGCGGTACAAGAGACCCAGTACTTC.

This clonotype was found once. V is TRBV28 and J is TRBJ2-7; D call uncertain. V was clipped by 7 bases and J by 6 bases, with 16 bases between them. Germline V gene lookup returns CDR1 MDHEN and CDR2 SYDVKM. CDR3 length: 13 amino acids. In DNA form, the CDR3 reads TGTGCCAGCACTCAGCTCTCGAAGGGCGAGCAGTACTTC. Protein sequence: CASTQLSKGEQYF.

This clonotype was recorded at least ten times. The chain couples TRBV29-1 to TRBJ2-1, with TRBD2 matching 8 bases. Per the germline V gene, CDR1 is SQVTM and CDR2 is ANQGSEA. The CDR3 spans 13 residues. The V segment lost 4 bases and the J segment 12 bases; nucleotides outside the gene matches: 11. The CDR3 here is CSVGLGSGTGQFF. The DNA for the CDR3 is TGCAGCGTTGGATTAGGTAGCGGGACGGGGCAGTTCTTC.

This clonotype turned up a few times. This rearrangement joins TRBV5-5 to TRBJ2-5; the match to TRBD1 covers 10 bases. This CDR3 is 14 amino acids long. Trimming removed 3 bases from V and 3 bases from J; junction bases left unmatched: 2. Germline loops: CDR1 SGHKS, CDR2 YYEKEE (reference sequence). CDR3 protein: CASSSGQGEETQYF. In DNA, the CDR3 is TGTGCCAGCAGCTCCGGACAGGGGGAAGAGACCCAGTACTTC.

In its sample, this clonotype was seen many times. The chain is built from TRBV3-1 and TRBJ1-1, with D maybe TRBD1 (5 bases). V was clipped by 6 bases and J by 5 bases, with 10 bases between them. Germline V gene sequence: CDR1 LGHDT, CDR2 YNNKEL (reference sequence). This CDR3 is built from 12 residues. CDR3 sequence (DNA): TGTGCCAGCAGAGACCAGGGTACTGAAGCTTTCTTT. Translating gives CASRDQGTEAFF.

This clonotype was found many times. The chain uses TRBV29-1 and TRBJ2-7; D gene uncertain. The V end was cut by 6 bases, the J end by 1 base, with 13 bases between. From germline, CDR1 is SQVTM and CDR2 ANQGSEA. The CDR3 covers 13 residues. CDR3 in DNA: TGCAGCGTGGGGTATGGGCAATCCTACGAGCAGTACTTC. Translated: CSVGYGQSYEQYF.

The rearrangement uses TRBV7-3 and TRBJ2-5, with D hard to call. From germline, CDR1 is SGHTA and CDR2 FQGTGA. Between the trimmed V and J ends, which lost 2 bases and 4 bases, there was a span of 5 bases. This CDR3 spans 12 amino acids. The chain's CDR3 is CASSLDLETQYF. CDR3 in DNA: TGTGCCAGCAGCTTAGATTTAGAGACCCAGTACTTC.

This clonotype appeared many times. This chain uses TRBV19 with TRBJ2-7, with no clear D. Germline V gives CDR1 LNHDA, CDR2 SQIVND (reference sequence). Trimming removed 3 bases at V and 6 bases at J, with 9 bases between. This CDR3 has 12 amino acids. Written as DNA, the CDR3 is TGTGCCAGTAGTATTGGAGTTTCCGAGCAGTACTTC. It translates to CASSIGVSEQYF.

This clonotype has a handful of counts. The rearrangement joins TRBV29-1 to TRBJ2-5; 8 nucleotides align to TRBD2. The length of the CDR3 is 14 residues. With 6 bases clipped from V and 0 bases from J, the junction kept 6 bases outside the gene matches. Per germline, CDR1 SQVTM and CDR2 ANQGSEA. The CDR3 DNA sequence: TGCAGCGTCCAGACTAGCGCCAACCAAGAGACCCAGTACTTC. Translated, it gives CSVQTSANQETQYF. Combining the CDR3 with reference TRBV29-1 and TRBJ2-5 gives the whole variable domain SAVISQKPSRDICQRGTSLTIQCQVDSQVTMMFWYRQQPGQSLTLIATANQGSEATYESGFVIDKFPISRPNLTFSTLTVSNMSPEDSSIYLCSVQTSANQETQYFGPGTRLLVL.

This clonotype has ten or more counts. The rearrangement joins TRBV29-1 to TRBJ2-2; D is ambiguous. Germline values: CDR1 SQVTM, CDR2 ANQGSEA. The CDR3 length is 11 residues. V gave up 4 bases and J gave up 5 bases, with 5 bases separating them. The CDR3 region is CSVGVTGELFF. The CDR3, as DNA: TGCAGCGTTGGGGTGACCGGGGAGCTGTTTTTT.